This TCR beta chain comes out of a study of CD8 T cells in ankylosing spondylitis. General study points: Disease-linked clones were CD8+ and relatively rare in peripheral blood.

This clonotype has a count of ten or more. No antigen is known for it. With molecular barcodes, quantitative 5'-RACE was used to make the TCR beta libraries. TCRdb recomputed calls from the 5' RACE reads with MiXCR, one row per CDR3 protein. In the table there are approximately 200,000 distinct CDR3 sequences, roughly 13% of which are singletons. The CDR3 spans 15 residues. Germline assignment: CDR1 KGHDR and CDR2 SFDVKD. The V gene end was trimmed by 2 bases and the J gene end by 3 bases; junction bases not matched to a gene: 5. Input material: blood, either unsorted or a sorted T cell fraction (not recorded which). The V and J genes are TRBV24-1 and TRBJ1-1; 7 bases are shared with TRBD1. The sequence was obtained from a female donor with ankylosing spondylitis or in good health (not recorded which). The CDR3 region is CATSDYSGGDTEAFF. In nucleotides, the CDR3 is TGTGCCACCAGTGATTATTCAGGGGGAGACACTGAAGCTTTCTTT.